This T cell receptor beta chain was captured in a study of patients and donors after allogeneic stem cell transplantation. MiXCR was run by TCRdb on the RT-PCR reads, yielding one entry per CDR3 protein. Among some 150,000 distinct CDR3 sequences listed, approximately 37% were seen once. This CDR3 is built from 14 residues. CDR1 and CDR2 (germline): LGHNA, YSLEER. V was pared by 1 base and J by 9 bases, with 6 bases of the junction left unmatched. V usage is TRBV4-3 and J usage is TRBJ1-5; the match to TRBD1 covers 7 bases. The specimen was blood, either unsorted or a sorted T cell fraction (not recorded which). The receptor's source is a human donor who was either an allogeneic HSCT recipient or a stem cell or donor lymphocyte infusion donor (not recorded which). It is not recorded whose cells these are; they may come from a transplant donor. Here the CDR3 reads CASSQGTGFSPQHF. The DNA of the CDR3 is TGCGCCAGCAGCCAAGGGACAGGTTTTTCGCCCCAGCATTTT.